The 19 T cell receptor beta chains below were found in one sample sequenced in a study of CD8 T cells in ankylosing spondylitis. MiXCR, run by TCRdb on the 5' RACE reads, gives a single entry per CDR3 protein. This sample carries fewer than 400,000 distinct CDR3 sequences, approximately 14% of them seen once, and the ten largest clones take roughly 0.99%. Input material: blood, either unsorted or a sorted T cell fraction (not recorded which). All receptors derive from a male donor with ankylosing spondylitis or in good health (not recorded which).

The J gene is TRBJ1-1, the V gene TRBV6-1; a possible D gene is TRBD1 (6 bases). This CDR3 contains 13 residues. Trimming removed 6 bases from V and 10 bases from J, with 18 bases in between. The germline V gene encodes CDR1 MNHNS and CDR2 SASEGT. CDR3 sequence: CASSQGPVGRAFF. The CDR3 nucleotides are TGTGCCAGCAGCCAGGGGCCGGTGGGGCGAGCTTTCTTT.

This chain joins TRBV12-3 or TRBV12-4 and TRBJ1-1; 8 bases match TRBD1. Germline trimming cut 2 bases from V and 1 base from J; bases unmatched to any gene: 3. The length of the CDR3 is 15 residues. The CDR3: CASSLLQGGNTEAFF. CDR3 coding DNA: TGTGCCAGCAGTTTATTACAGGGGGGGAACACTGAAGCTTTCTTT.

This clonotype was counted between two and nine times. The chain recombines TRBV6-1 with TRBJ2-2; 8 bases align to TRBD2. The V gene's germline CDR1 is MNHNS and CDR2 SASEGT. The CDR3 has 14 residues. Germline trimming cut 8 bases from V and 5 bases from J; bases unmatched to any gene: 7. The CDR3: CASGKREKTGELFF. The CDR3 region has the DNA TGTGCCAGCGGAAAGCGGGAGAAAACCGGGGAGCTGTTTTTT.

This clonotype was seen a few times. This rearrangement joins TRBV3-1 to TRBJ2-2; D is undetermined. This CDR3 has 14 amino acids. Trimming pared 1 base from V and 1 base from J, leaving 4 bases between. CDR1 and CDR2 (germline): LGHDT, YNNKEL (reference sequence). In DNA form, the CDR3 reads TGTGCCAGCAGCCAAGGGGGGAACACCGGGGAGCTGTTTTTT. Translated, it gives CASSQGGNTGELFF.

V is TRBV29-1 and J is TRBJ2-7; 8 bases map to TRBD1. The CDR3 is 12 amino acids. V was pared by 6 bases and J by 4 bases, with 5 bases of the junction left unmatched. In germline, CDR1 is SQVTM, CDR2 ANQGSEA. The CDR3 DNA reads as TGCAGCGTGGGGACAGGCCAATACGAGCAGTACTTC. Its translation is CSVGTGQYEQYF.

This clonotype was detected only a few times. The chain joins TRBV5-1 to TRBJ2-1; TRBD1 matches at 8 bases. CDR1 is SGHRS and CDR2 is YFSETQ in the germline V gene. The CDR3 extends over 13 amino acids. The V gene end was trimmed by 4 bases and the J gene end by 6 bases; junction bases not matched to a gene: 3. The CDR3 protein is CASSTGTGNEQFF. The CDR3 DNA reads as TGCGCCAGCAGCACCGGGACAGGCAATGAGCAGTTCTTC.

This clonotype has only a few counts. The chain recombines TRBV29-1 with TRBJ2-5, with 7 bases fitting TRBD2. This CDR3 is 15 amino acids long. From germline, CDR1 is SQVTM and CDR2 ANQGSEA. Trimming cost V 7 bases and J 2 bases; bases outside gene matches: 13. This chain's CDR3 is CSATKIGGWQETQYF. CDR3 nucleotide sequence: TGCAGCGCCACGAAAATCGGGGGGTGGCAAGAGACCCAGTACTTC. The full variable domain, rest sourced from reference TRBV29-1 and TRBJ2-5, is SAVISQKPSRDICQRGTSLTIQCQVDSQVTMMFWYRQQPGQSLTLIATANQGSEATYESGFVIDKFPISRPNLTFSTLTVSNMSPEDSSIYLCSATKIGGWQETQYFGPGTRLLVL.

This chain links TRBV6-1 with TRBJ2-5; D might be TRBD1 (5 bases). This CDR3 comprises 13 residues. Per the germline V gene, CDR1 is MNHNS and CDR2 is SASEGT. V shed 6 bases and J shed 1 base, with 9 bases lying between them. The CDR3 reads CASRRTIQETQYF. The CDR3 DNA sequence: TGTGCCAGCAGAAGGACAATCCAAGAGACCCAGTACTTC.

The chain uses TRBV3-1 and TRBJ2-3, with 12 nucleotides matching TRBD2. Per the germline V gene, CDR1 is LGHDT and CDR2 is YNNKEL (reference sequence). The CDR3 runs 16 residues. V lost 1 base to trimming and J lost 5 bases; unmatched junction nucleotides: 4. CDR3 DNA: TGTGCCAGCAGCCAAGTCACGACTAGCGGGGGAGATACGCAGTATTTT. This sequence encodes CASSQVTTSGGDTQYF.

The chain joins TRBV20-1 to TRBJ2-3; 7 nucleotides line up with TRBD2. The V and J ends lost 6 bases and 2 bases, in that order; junction bases with no gene match: 5. The CDR3 covers 13 residues. CDR1 is DFQATT and CDR2 is SNEGSKA in the germline V gene (reference sequence). The CDR3 DNA reads TGCAGTGCCGTAGCGGGTCCCACAGATACGCAGTATTTT. Translated: CSAVAGPTDTQYF.

This clonotype was recorded many times. The rearrangement joins TRBV29-1 to TRBJ1-1; D gene unclear. In germline, CDR1 is SQVTM, CDR2 ANQGSEA. Trimming removed 3 bases at V and 4 bases at J, with 0 bases between. The CDR3 extends over 9 amino acids. CDR3 nucleotides: TGCAGCGTTGACACTGAAGCTTTCTTT. Translating gives CSVDTEAFF.

Only a few counts were recorded for this clonotype. V and J are TRBV7-9 and TRBJ2-7; 14 bases map to TRBD2. The germline V gene has CDR1 SEHNR and CDR2 FQNEAQ (reference sequence). This CDR3 region has 15 residues. With 5 bases clipped from V and 7 bases from J, the junction kept 7 bases outside the gene matches. CDR3 sequence: CASSHGLAGGGEQYF. CDR3 DNA: TGTGCCAGCAGCCACGGACTAGCGGGAGGTGGGGAGCAGTACTTC. Together with reference TRBV7-9 and TRBJ2-7, the CDR3 gives the full variable domain: DTGVSQNPRHKITKRGQNVTFRCDPISEHNRLYWYRQTLGQGPEFLTYFQNEAQLEKSRLLSDRFSAERPKGSFSTLEIQRTEQGDSAMYLCASSHGLAGGGEQYFGPGTRLTVT.

To note about this clonotype: At one end, the junction sequence differs from germline, possibly due to a read error. V is TRBV5-1 and J is TRBJ2-3, with D possibly matching TRBD2 (6 bases). The CDR3 covers 14 residues. Germline V gene sequence: CDR1 SGHRS, CDR2 YFSETQ. The CDR3 reads CASSLGGSIDTQYF. The CDR3 coding sequence is TGCGCCAGCAGCTTAGGAGGGAGCATAGATACGCAGTATTTT.

This chain joins TRBV7-2 and TRBJ1-3; the D is unclear. CDR3 length: 15 residues. V was clipped by 1 base and J by 2 bases, with 9 bases between them. Per the germline V gene, CDR1 is SGHTA and CDR2 is FQGNSA. The DNA of the CDR3 is TGTGCCAGCAGCTTAGGGGGAGCGGCTGGAAACACCATATATTTT. Its translation: CASSLGGAAGNTIYF.

V usage is TRBV5-1 and J usage is TRBJ2-3, with D possibly being TRBD2 (6 bases). The V end was cut by 0 bases, the J end by 5 bases, with 7 bases between. From germline, CDR1 is SGHRS and CDR2 YFSETQ. This CDR3 has 13 amino acids. CDR3 sequence: CASSLEGLDTQYF. The CDR3 bases are TGCGCCAGCAGCTTGGAGGGACTAGATACGCAGTATTTT.

A note on this clonotype: The germline gene is not matched at one end of the junction; a read error may be the cause. The genes are TRBV5-1 and TRBJ1-2; 7 bases map to TRBD1. The CDR3 runs 15 residues. The germline CDR1 and CDR2 sequences are SGHRS and YFSETQ. The CDR3 bases are TGCGCCAGCAGCTTGGGACAGGGCCCTTACTATTGCTACACCTTC. It yields the protein CASSLGQGPYYCYTF.

This clonotype was detected only a few times. The chain combines TRBV27 with TRBJ2-5; 8 bases align to TRBD1. Germline-derived CDR1 and CDR2 are MNHEY and SMNVEV (reference sequence). This CDR3 is 15 amino acids long. V trimming: 6 bases; J trimming: 1 base; junction bases outside the gene matches: 7. This CDR3 reads CASRLQGAFQETQYF. In DNA, the CDR3 is TGTGCCAGCAGGCTCCAGGGGGCGTTCCAAGAGACCCAGTACTTC.

This clonotype was seen a handful of times. The J gene is TRBJ2-7, the V gene TRBV5-1, with TRBD1 matching over 9 bases. Germline trimming cut 3 bases from V and 5 bases from J; bases unmatched to any gene: 3. CDR1 is SGHRS, CDR2 YFSETQ, per germline. The CDR3 consists of 13 residues. The DNA of the CDR3 is TGCGCCAGCAGCTCCGGGACAGGGAACGAGCAGTACTTC. As protein: CASSSGTGNEQYF.

The V and J genes are TRBV2 and TRBJ2-1, with 10 positions matching TRBD1. Germline V gene sequence: CDR1 SNHLY, CDR2 FYNNEI. The CDR3 has 15 amino acids. The J segment lost 4 bases and the V segment lost 4 bases, leaving 4 bases of the junction unmatched. The CDR3 DNA reads as TGTGCCAGCAGTGGGACAGGGGGGGGGTACAATGAGCAGTTCTTC. Translation gives CASSGTGGGYNEQFF.